This T cell receptor (beta chain) was found in a study of metastatic and nonmetastatic thyroid tumors. Study-wide background: Peripheral blood and tumor or nodule samples from malignant and benign thyroid patients were compared.

Thyroid surgery had not been preceded by any treatment in any patient. This clone was seen a few times. CDR1 MNHEY and CDR2 SMNVEV come from the germline V gene (reference sequence). V was shortened by 5 bases and J by 4 bases, with 18 bases between the two germline ends. The length of the CDR3 is 15 residues. TCRdb reanalyzed the PCR reads via MiXCR. Here the sample spans roughly 2,600 clones, roughly a quarter being singletons. This chain connects TRBV27 to TRBJ2-7, with D perhaps matching TRBD2 (7 bases). The sequence derives from a male donor with papillary thyroid cancer or a benign thyroid nodule (not recorded which). Some clones in this sample may be carry-over from other donors' samples. Source material: adjacent normal tissue. The chain's CDR3 is CASSLRGGASYEQYF. The CDR3 bases are TGTGCCAGCAGTCTAAGAGGGGGGGCATCGTACGAGCAGTACTTC.